The source of this T cell receptor (beta chain) is a study of T cells expressing NK-cell markers. In the case of this clonotype: The antigen is unknown.

Reanalyzing the 5' RACE reads, TCRdb keeps one entry per CDR3 protein, without DNA. This sample's table reports roughly 420,000 distinct CDR3 sequences. Study-wide results and limits: These same clonotypes (in several donors) also led the CD3+CD56-NKG2C+ fraction. Dominant NKG2C+ clonotypes accounted for about 1.0-8% of CD8+ T cells in about 6 donors.

This CDR3 is 19 amino acids long. Germline V gene data show CDR1 as LGHDT and CDR2 as YNNKEL (reference sequence). The V call is TRBV3-1, the J call TRBJ2-3; TCRdb indicates TRBD1, and absent DNA this call remains unverified. Source material: blood T cells: a sorted CD56 or NKG2C T cell subset, CD4+ or CD8+ T cells, or bulk PBMC T cells (not recorded which). This receptor was obtained from a woman aged 18-69 years in good health. The CDR3 here is CASSQVQRGWLYDTDTQYF.